This TCR beta chain was obtained from a study of cytomegalovirus exposure and HLA in healthy donors (dated by TCRdb to the late 2010s). About the study as a whole: According to an earlier analysis of 550 to 700 of the donors, about 180 million T cells yielded 117 million unique TCR beta sequences and more than 250 Gb of sequence data. An early release covering roughly 600 HLA-typed donors comprised about 300 gigabases of sequencing data and some 79 million unique TCR sequences. Of the roughly 400 genotyped donors, around 81% fell in the genetic ancestry cluster associated with self-reported Caucasian donors. The study aimed to test whether signatures of past pathogen exposure could be identified by cataloging public T cell receptors. The study used immunosequencing to profile the T cell repertoires of some 600 subjects and linked those repertoires to cytomegalovirus serostatus. A separate validation cohort of roughly 130 different subjects was used in addition to the roughly 670-subject first cohort. High-throughput TCR immunosequencing, statistical association of individual TCRs with disease status, and machine learning were combined to predict cytomegalovirus infection status. A later analysis re-analyzed previously published TCR beta repertoires from 666 donors and added high-resolution HLA genotyping to study TCR occurrence patterns. The later analysis used no new phenotypic data to find candidate immune exposures, relying instead on TCR beta sequences and their occurrence across donors. To decide whether each TCR beta V gene segment behaved as functional or pseudogenic, an earlier analysis of approximately 590 of the donors relied on high-throughput TCR beta sequencing. Donor age, sex, ethnicity and CMV serostatus were collected together with the repertoire data. Genome-wide SNP genotypes for about 65% of the 666 donors were used in a later genetic analysis, which treated that subset as a discovery cohort. Every repertoire in the discovery cohort had been generated on one and the same sequencing platform. HLA typing included class I and class II loci at four-digit resolution. The number of typed donors differed by locus: about 620-630 for A, B, C, DRB1 and DQB1; about 520 for DQA1; 600 to 610 for DPA1; and around 490 for DPB1. Because of strong linkage in the cohort, roughly five DR-DQ haplotypes were treated as single units for association and clustering. Among under 450 genotyped donors of the cohort, an average of approximately 240,000 unique TCR beta nucleotide sequences were sequenced per donor, about a sixth of them non-productive. Findings and caveats that apply to the study as a whole: In a later analysis, the rate of TCR association differed among HLA loci, with DRB1 alleles having the most associated TCRs and HLA-C alleles having the fewest. In a later analysis, HLA-associated TCR beta chains showed more clonal expansion and lower generation probabilities than non-associated chains that were equally common. Roughly uniform sequencing depth across donors was assumed in presence/absence analyses, although this assumption may not hold. The earlier analysis of almost 600 of the donors excluded some 15 rarely observed V segments, including chromosome 9 orphons, because counts were too low. Linkage disequilibrium might explain the correlated functional status among segregating V segments, but an unknown experimental factor could not be excluded. According to a later genetic analysis, donors in an Asian-associated ancestry cluster had fewer N-insertions in productive TCRs than the approximately 700-donor mean. The classifier was reported to diagnose cytomegalovirus status with high specificity and sensitivity in both the original and validation cohorts. Some IMGT-functional V segments, including TRBV6-2 and TRBV6-3, could not be distinguished by the 87-base-pair reads and were therefore excluded. An earlier analysis of 450 to 750 of the donors showed that most TCR beta V segments appeared in productive rearrangements either about 87% or about 30% of the time, which broadly matched IMGT annotations. Most TCR sequences were seen in very few donors, while some public TCRs were found in many individuals. Most CMV-associated TCR beta chains appeared to be HLA-restricted in a later analysis, and the HLA associations seemed to be driven largely by CMV exposure. A cluster of highly shared sequence variants was judged likely to be a technical artifact of the sequencing pipeline. This cohort had only TCR beta chains sequenced, and the lack of alpha or paired-chain data limited which features could be detected. Three of the identified cytomegalovirus-associated TCR beta chains were confirmed in vitro to be specific for cytomegalovirus antigens. A further reported finding was that TCR beta sequences accurately predicted the HLA-A and HLA-B alleles for most subjects in the first cohort. It was suggested by the authors that the approach could potentially be generalized to other disease states and immunological phenotypes. CMV serostatus was the only immune exposure information available for the cohort. Specific HLA alleles were associated with roughly 17,000 TCR beta sequences at a false discovery rate of 0.05 in a later analysis. Strong co-occurrence of HLA alleles, especially DR and DQ, made assigning TCR associations to individual alleles difficult. Because some donors lacked HLA typing at each locus, the association tests relied only on the typed subset. An association between a missense DCLRE1C variant and V-gene and J-gene trimming of TCR beta chains was found in a later genetic analysis and replicated in an independent cohort. In a later analysis, several top co-occurrence clusters were reported to appear linked to parvovirus B19, influenza, CMV and Epstein-Barr virus. The study listed over 150 TCR beta chains as associated with cytomegalovirus.

The CDR3 goes from the cysteine to the phenylalanine over 15 residues. Of all the DNA, just the CDR3 is kept, 45 bases in frame from base 1. The CDR1 and CDR2 encoded by the germline V gene are KGHSH and LQKENI. The V end loses 2 bases and the J end loses 6 bases, and a stretch of 14 bases separates them. The library was produced with the immunoSEQ multiplex PCR assay. For the multiplex PCR, a mixture combining 60 forward primers for TCR Vbeta segments and 13 reverse primers for TCR Jbeta segments was used. A multiplex PCR assay on genomic DNA amplified the CDR3 region of rearranged TCR beta genes. On the Illumina HiSeq System, the amplified TCR beta libraries were sequenced as 87-base-pair reads. In the original analysis: In a later analysis, roughly 80 million unique TCR beta chains were counted across the 650 to 750 repertoires, and around 10 million of these chains were shared by at least two donors. Raw reads were error-corrected and collapsed into unique sequences by a nearest-neighbor algorithm in which closely related sequences were merged to remove PCR and sequencing errors. V, D and J gene segments were assigned by aligning CDR3 sequences to IMGT reference sequences. For a sequence to be retained, a match of at least six nucleotides was required to both a V gene segment and a J gene segment. Rearrangements were classified as productive when the CDR3 lacked stop codons and remained in frame with V and J, and all other rearrangements were classified as non-productive. CDR3 was defined by IMGT convention, running from the second conserved V-encoded cysteine to the conserved J-encoded phenylalanine. The earlier analysis of 587 of the donors excluded any sequence lacking an unambiguous match to a single V gene segment. In an earlier analysis of roughly 500 of the donors, V segments were called functional above 56.7% productive rearrangements and were called segregating when the between-donor standard deviation exceeded 5%. To diagnose cytomegalovirus status from the catalog of TCR beta chain sequences, a statistical classification framework was built. A later analysis assigned V and J genes by comparing TCR nucleotide sequences with IMGT/GENE-DB human TR gene sequences. In a later analysis, CDR3 sequences and most-parsimonious VDJ recombination scenarios were assigned using the TCRdist pipeline. In a later analysis, each TCR beta chain was defined by its CDR3 amino acid sequence together with its V-gene family, and reads without a unique V-gene family were excluded. As a way to deal with suspected cross-contamination and a sequencing artifact, a later analysis dropped over 550 nucleotide sequences that were highly shared and had low generation probability. A later analysis calculated a clonal expansion index for each public chain from normalized within-repertoire ranks of inferred template counts. Generation probabilities in a later analysis came from a VDJ recombination model fitted to out-of-frame rearrangements, and those results were checked against IGoR. A later analysis scored TCR-TCR, TCR-HLA and TCR-CMV co-occurrence with hypergeometric tests, applying a repertoire-size bias correction to TCR pairs. False discovery rates were estimated in a later analysis by permuting HLA or CMV assignments 20 times. In a later analysis, co-occurring TCRs were grouped with DBSCAN, and TCRdist sequence similarity was added when clustering was performed within HLA-allele-positive subsets. For co-occurrence clustering, repertoires with fewer than 30,000 or more than 120,000 public chains were excluded, along with roughly 5 repertoires with anomalous nucleotide sharing. The immuneACCESS repertoire file appears here via TCRdb, limited to in-frame rearrangements. These files lack a portion of the clones; in checked studies, under half of the deficit traces to unresolved V genes, and the cause of the others is not known. V and J calls and clone size come straight from that table; D and trimming were deduced from the DNA. The sample has about 150,000 clones on record, approximately 70% of them singletons. The ten largest clones capture 1.5% to 2% of the sample.

The cohort was made up of approximately 670 healthy bone marrow donors. All cohort members were sampled while nominally healthy, although unrecorded immune exposures were likely present. The donor was CMV seronegative and belonged to the group of approximately 320 seronegative cohort members. A peripheral blood sample was collected from each donor, and TCR beta sequencing was performed on peripheral blood mononuclear cells. The Qiagen DNeasy Blood Extraction Kit was used to extract genomic DNA from the blood cell samples. Comment on this clone: Its binding antigen is unknown. No much larger clone exists at a distance of one base, and base qualities are not known.

Sequences were obtained from PBMCs. This clonotype originated in a woman in her late teens or twenties in good health and CMV-seronegative. Recombination connected TRBV18 to TRBJ1-5; 6 matching bases give a weak D call of TRBD1. The CDR3 has the sequence CASSPMEKGGQPQHF. The bases are TGTGCCAGCTCACCAATGGAAAAAGGGGGTCAGCCCCAGCATTTT.